Shown below are 6 T cell receptor beta chains from a single sample sequenced in a study of T cells in Graves' hyperthyroidism and ophthalmopathy. RNA transcripts were the template for amplifying TCR beta CDR3 regions. Initially, a first-round RT-PCR of the TCR CDR3 employed the HTBI primer set. TCRdb analysed the multiplex PCR reads with MiXCR anew, one entry per CDR3 protein. The data hold about 290,000 distinct CDR3 sequences, with approximately 17% observed a single time. Input material: blood. The receptors come from a woman in her sixties with Graves' ophthalmopathy.

This clonotype appeared many times. This chain links TRBV6-5 with TRBJ2-7, with D maybe TRBD1 (5 bases). Germline V gene sequence: CDR1 MNHEY, CDR2 SVGAGI. The CDR3 length is 18 residues. Trimming removed 1 base from V and 0 bases from J, with 19 bases in between. The CDR3 DNA follows: TGTGCCAGCAGTTACTTCTTGGGTCCCTCAGGGAACTCCTACGAGCAGTACTTC. Its translation is CASSYFLGPSGNSYEQYF.

This clonotype was recorded at least ten times. The chain has TRBV5-5 and TRBJ1-1, with TRBD1 matching 10 bases. V shed 3 bases, J shed 11 bases, and the junction held 10 bases outside the gene matches. The length of the CDR3 is 14 residues. In germline, CDR1 is SGHKS, CDR2 YYEKEE (reference sequence). The CDR3 is CASSSPGQGSMAFF. In DNA, the CDR3 is TGTGCCAGCAGCTCTCCGGGACAGGGGTCCATGGCTTTCTTT.

The chain has TRBV4-3 and TRBJ2-1; 10 bases line up with TRBD1. The CDR3 loop spans 15 amino acids. V lost 8 bases and J lost 7; bases outside the gene matches: 11. Germline assignment: CDR1 LGHNA and CDR2 YSLEER. The CDR3 region has the DNA TGCGCCAGCTCCGGCTGGGGACAGGGGCGGAATGAGCAGTTCTTC. Amino acid sequence: CASSGWGQGRNEQFF.

This clonotype was counted ten times or more. The chain links TRBV5-1 to TRBJ1-5; tentatively, D is TRBD1 (5 bases). The CDR3 is 13 amino acids. Trimming pared 5 bases from V and 2 bases from J, leaving 8 bases between. From germline, CDR1 is SGHRS and CDR2 YFSETQ. CDR3 amino acids: CASRGDGNQPQHF. The CDR3 DNA follows: TGCGCCAGCAGGGGGGACGGCAATCAGCCCCAGCATTTT.

This clonotype came up many times. The chain carries TRBV12-3 or TRBV12-4 and TRBJ2-1; D is possibly TRBD1 (6 bases). This CDR3 is 11 amino acids long. V was cut by 7 bases and J by 7 bases, with 8 bases left in between. CDR3 protein: CASTQGNEQFF. The CDR3 region has the DNA TGTGCCAGCACACAGGGAAATGAGCAGTTCTTC.

This clonotype turned up a few times. This chain connects TRBV14 to TRBJ1-6; D is ambiguous. This CDR3 comprises 13 residues. Trimming removed 4 bases from V and 6 bases from J, with 7 bases in between. Germline CDR1 SGHDN, CDR2 FVKESK. The CDR3 reads CASSRTINSPLHF. The CDR3 region has the DNA TGTGCCAGCAGCCGGACCATTAATTCACCCCTCCACTTT.